This T cell receptor (beta chain) was identified during a study of blood T cells in healthy people across ages. Next came a second PCR, run for roughly 7 to 12 cycles, which used a sample-barcoded 5' primer along with a J-beta primer mix. Each CDR3 protein is one row after TCRdb ran MiXCR on the 5' RACE reads. The sample carries 550,000 to 750,000 distinct CDR3 sequences, roughly 21% recorded once. The CDR3 loop spans 14 amino acids. The V gene lost 0 bases and the J gene lost 6 bases, with 12 bases spanning the gap. CDR1 is ENHRY, CDR2 SYGVKD, per germline. The specimen sequenced was blood. The chain uses TRBV10-3 and TRBJ2-7, with D perhaps TRBD1 (6 bases). The source of this sequence is a man aged 65 to 79 in good health. The CDR3 loop is CAISESSGDGEQYF. In DNA, the CDR3 is TGTGCCATCAGTGAGTCCTCAGGGGATGGCGAGCAGTACTTC.